A single TCR beta chain is shown here with its context. What it recognizes is unknown. Per sample, 95,000 to 100,000 TCR templates were assayed. Assay: immunoSEQ multiplex PCR; the TCRdb copy retains only in-frame clones and omits some. This table has 75,000 to 100,000 clones, 94% appearing once. The data are from a study of siplizumab effects on memory and regulatory T cells. This CDR3 has 14 amino acids. CDR1 SGHTA and CDR2 FQGNSA come from the germline V gene. V gave up 5 bases and J gave up 7 bases; unmatched junction bases: 5. General observations from the study: The alloreactive clones that mapped to unstimulated subsets made up only a minor fraction. Under siplizumab, an average roughly 70% of mappable alloreactive CD4+ clones were Treg-derived, compared with 25% to 30% in controls.

This receptor was identified in a human donor in good health. The material sequenced was non-Treg CD4+ T cells sorted from blood. The rearrangement links TRBV7-2 to TRBJ1-5, with 10 bases matching TRBD1. CDR3: CASSQTGGGQPQHF. DNA of the CDR3: TGTGCCAGCAGCCAGACAGGGGGCGGGCAGCCCCAGCATTTT.